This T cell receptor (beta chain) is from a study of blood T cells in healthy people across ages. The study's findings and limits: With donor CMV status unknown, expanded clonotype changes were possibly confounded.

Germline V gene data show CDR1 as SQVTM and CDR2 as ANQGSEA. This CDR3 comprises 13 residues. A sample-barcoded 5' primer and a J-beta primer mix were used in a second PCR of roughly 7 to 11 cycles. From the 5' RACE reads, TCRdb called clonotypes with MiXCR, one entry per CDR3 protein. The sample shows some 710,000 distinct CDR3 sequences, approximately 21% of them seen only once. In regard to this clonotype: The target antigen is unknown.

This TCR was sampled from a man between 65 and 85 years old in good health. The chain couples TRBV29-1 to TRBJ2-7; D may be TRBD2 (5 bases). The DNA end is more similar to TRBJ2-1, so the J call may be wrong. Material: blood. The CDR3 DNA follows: TGCAGCGCCCTAGTCGGGGAATGGGATGAGCAGTTCTTC. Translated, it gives CSALVGEWDEQFF.